These T cell receptor beta chains were read from a single sample in a study of T cell changes during pregnancy in multiple sclerosis. Method: immunoSEQ multiplex PCR; TCRdb's copy keeps in-frame clones and lacks some. The sample lists 20,000 or so clones, about 87% seen once, with about 14% in the top ten. The sequencing used CD8+ T cells from peripheral blood mononuclear cells, collected in the third trimester of pregnancy. The receptors stem from a female donor in good health, enrolled as a control in a pregnancy study. The CDR3 runs from the conserved cysteine through the conserved F or W. The D gene is left open where the match is weak. Some rows mark clone size as missing; the rest say once, few, many or name a class of expanded clone.

J gene,clone size,D gene,V gene,CDR3 protein,CDR3 DNA
TRBJ1-3,NA,TRBD1,TRBV28,CASRHPGQGAHTIYF,TGTGCCAGCCGACACCCGGGACAGGGGGCGCACACCATATATTTT
TRBJ1-5,NA,NA,TRBV28,CASITGNQPQHF,TGTGCCAGCATCACAGGCAATCAGCCCCAGCATTTT
TRBJ2-7,medium-sized,TRBD1,TRBV9,CASSSSGGTGSYEQYF,TGTGCCAGCAGCTCATCAGGGGGGACAGGTTCCTACGAGCAGTACTTC
TRBJ2-7,few,NA,TRBV2,CASSDGGYEQYF,TGTGCCAGCAGTGACGGGGGCTACGAGCAGTACTTC
TRBJ2-1,NA,TRBD1,TRBV6-5,CASSSGQGGHNEQFF,TGTGCCAGCAGTTCCGGACAGGGGGGACACAATGAGCAGTTCTTC
TRBJ1-4,NA,TRBD1,TRBV30,CAWSEDRLENEKLFF,TGTGCCTGGAGTGAGGACAGGTTAGAAAATGAAAAACTGTTTTTT
TRBJ2-7,NA,NA,TRBV2,CASIHESSYEQYF,TGTGCCAGCATTCACGAGAGCTCCTACGAGCAGTACTTC
TRBJ2-5,NA,TRBD2,TRBV11-2,CASSLALGLAGTLAQYF,TGTGCCAGCAGCTTAGCCTTGGGACTAGCGGGGACCCTGGCCCAGTACTTC
TRBJ1-5,NA,NA,TRBV7-3,CASSLRGSNQPQHF,TGTGCCAGCAGCTTAAGAGGTAGCAATCAGCCCCAGCATTTT
TRBJ1-1,NA,TRBD1,TRBV28,CASSPSDRVGEAFF,TGTGCCAGCAGCCCCTCCGACAGGGTCGGCGAAGCTTTCTTT
TRBJ2-7,NA,TRBD2,TRBV28,CASSFSPTSSNNYEQYF,TGTGCCAGCAGTTTTTCCCCGACTAGCAGCAATAACTACGAGCAGTACTTC
TRBJ1-2,NA,TRBD1,TRBV6-4,CASSDSSTGSSDYTF,TGTGCCAGCAGTGACTCTTCGACAGGGTCGTCGGACTACACCTTC
TRBJ1-5,NA,NA,TRBV7-8,CASSLGVAQPQHF,TGTGCCAGCAGCTTAGGGGTAGCTCAGCCCCAGCATTTT
TRBJ1-2,once,NA,TRBV7-8,CASSAGPGKSGYTF,TGTGCCAGCAGTGCCGGCCCGGGGAAATCTGGCTACACCTTC
TRBJ2-7,NA,TRBD2,TRBV9,CASSPWTSGTNEQYF,TGTGCCAGCAGCCCCTGGACTAGCGGGACCAACGAGCAGTACTTC
TRBJ2-7,NA,TRBD2,TRBV6-1,CASTLSGGAIDEQYF,TGTGCCAGCACTTTGAGCGGGGGGGCCATCGACGAGCAGTACTTC
TRBJ2-1,few,TRBD2,TRBV6-1,CASVLAGASNEQFF,TGTGCCAGCGTCCTAGCGGGGGCCTCCAATGAGCAGTTCTTC
TRBJ1-2,NA,TRBD1,TRBV2,CASRRTGTNYGYTF,TGTGCCAGCAGGAGGACAGGGACAAACTATGGCTACACCTTC
TRBJ2-7,NA,TRBD1,TRBV11-2,CASSQLYRDREYEQYF,TGTGCCAGCAGCCAATTATATCGGGACAGGGAATACGAGCAGTACTTC
TRBJ1-4,NA,TRBD1,TRBV14,CASSPLGDSSNEKLFF,TGTGCCAGCAGCCCTCTAGGGGACAGTTCCAATGAAAAACTGTTTTTT
TRBJ1-2,NA,TRBD1,TRBV6-1,CASSAGTGNMHYGYTF,TGTGCCAGCAGTGCCGGGACAGGGAACATGCACTATGGCTACACCTTC
TRBJ2-3,NA,TRBD1,TRBV9,CASSVEDRGTDTQYF,TGTGCCAGCAGCGTAGAAGACAGGGGAACAGATACGCAGTATTTT
TRBJ1-5,once,NA,TRBV28,CASSFPPGVRNQPQHF,TGTGCCAGCAGTTTTCCCCCAGGCGTCCGCAATCAGCCCCAGCATTTT
TRBJ2-5,NA,TRBD1,TRBV7-9,CASSVDRGDSEETQYF,TGTGCCAGCAGTGTTGACAGGGGGGACTCCGAAGAGACCCAGTACTTC
TRBJ2-3,NA,NA,TRBV5-5,CASSSLGGTPDTQYF,TGTGCCAGCAGCTCATTAGGGGGAACGCCAGATACGCAGTATTTT
TRBJ1-4,NA,NA,TRBV2,CASSDEVIVEKLFF,TGTGCCAGCAGTGACGAGGTAATCGTTGAAAAACTGTTTTTT
TRBJ1-1,NA,NA,TRBV6-7,CALGGRMTFF,TGTGCTTTAGGGGGACGGATGACTTTCTTT
TRBJ2-2,NA,NA,TRBV19,CASMIRGGTGELFF,TGTGCCAGTATGATCCGCGGAGGCACCGGGGAGCTGTTTTTT
TRBJ2-7,NA,TRBD2,TRBV30,CAWSLAGGPHEQYF,TGTGCCTGGAGTTTAGCGGGAGGGCCACACGAGCAGTACTTC
TRBJ2-7,once,TRBD1,TRBV28,CASRDRGSYEQYF,TGTGCCAGCCGGGACAGGGGTTCCTACGAGCAGTACTTC
TRBJ1-6,NA,NA,TRBV28,CASSPPQGRNSPLHF,TGTGCCAGCAGCCCTCCACAGGGAAGGAATTCACCCCTCCACTTT
TRBJ2-5,NA,TRBD1,TRBV6-1,CASSEWPGGAGETQYF,TGTGCCAGCAGTGAATGGCCAGGGGGCGCGGGAGAGACCCAGTACTTC
TRBJ1-5,NA,NA,TRBV27,CASSFSSNQPQHF,TGTGCCAGCAGTTTCAGTAGCAATCAGCCCCAGCATTTT
TRBJ1-4,NA,TRBD1,TRBV2,CASRPRDSDASATNEKLFF,TGTGCCAGCAGACCGAGGGACAGTGATGCGTCTGCAACTAATGAAAAACTGTTTTTT
TRBJ1-5,NA,NA,TRBV15,CATSRDGHLSNQPQHF,TGTGCCACCAGCAGAGACGGACATCTTAGCAATCAGCCCCAGCATTTT
TRBJ2-5,NA,TRBD1,TRBV12-5,CASGDMDRGETQYF,TGTGCTAGTGGGGACATGGACAGGGGGGAGACCCAGTACTTC
TRBJ2-2,few,TRBD2,TRBV6-4,CASSDAGGNTGELFF,TGTGCCAGCAGTGACGCGGGGGGGAACACCGGGGAGCTGTTTTTT
TRBJ2-7,NA,NA,TRBV11-2,CASSLGGRSEQYF,TGTGCCAGCAGCTTAGGCGGGCGGAGCGAGCAGTACTTC
TRBJ2-7,NA,NA,TRBV27,CASSPFGGPYEQYF,TGTGCCAGCAGTCCCTTTGGAGGGCCCTACGAGCAGTACTTC
TRBJ2-1,NA,TRBD2,TRBV5-6,CASTVLAGGYNEQFF,TGTGCCAGCACGGTATTGGCGGGAGGATACAATGAGCAGTTCTTC
TRBJ2-1,NA,TRBD2,TRBV30,CARGGGGGQFF,TGTGCCCGCGGGGGGGGCGGGGGGCAGTTCTTC
TRBJ2-4,NA,NA,TRBV7-9,CASSFDFGTQKNIQYF,TGTGCCAGCAGCTTTGACTTCGGGACACAAAAAAACATTCAGTACTTC
TRBJ1-1,NA,NA,TRBV2,CASSDTLTGEAFF,TGTGCCAGCAGTGATACCTTAACAGGTGAAGCTTTCTTT
TRBJ2-3,NA,TRBD1,TRBV14,CASSPVGQGNTQYF,TGTGCCAGCAGCCCCGTCGGACAGGGCAATACGCAGTATTTT
TRBJ1-1,NA,NA,TRBV28,CASGGLLNTEAFF,TGTGCCAGCGGGGGACTGTTGAACACTGAAGCTTTCTTT
TRBJ1-2,NA,TRBD1,TRBV6-5,CASRPTGGKGYTF,TGTGCCAGCAGACCAACAGGGGGAAAAGGCTACACCTTC
TRBJ2-1,NA,TRBD2,TRBV4-3,CASSQDYSGGANEQFF,TGCGCCAGCAGCCAAGATTATAGCGGGGGGGCAAATGAGCAGTTCTTC